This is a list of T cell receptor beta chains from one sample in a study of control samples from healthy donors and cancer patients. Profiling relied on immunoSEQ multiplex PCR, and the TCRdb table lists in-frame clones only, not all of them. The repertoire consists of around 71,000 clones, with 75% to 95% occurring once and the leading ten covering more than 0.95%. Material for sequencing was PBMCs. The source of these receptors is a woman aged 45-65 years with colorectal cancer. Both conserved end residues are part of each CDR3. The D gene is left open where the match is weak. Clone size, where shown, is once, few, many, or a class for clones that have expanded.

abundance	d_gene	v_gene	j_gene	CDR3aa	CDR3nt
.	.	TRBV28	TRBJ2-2	CASRLGTLANTGELFF	TGTGCCAGCAGACTAGGGACCCTGGCGAACACCGGGGAGCTGTTTTTT
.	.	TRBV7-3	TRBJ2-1	CASRRDGIYNEQFF	TGTGCCAGCCGCCGGGACGGGATCTACAATGAGCAGTTCTTC
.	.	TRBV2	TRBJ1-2	CASGSNPGGGPGYTF	TGTGCCAGCGGCTCAAACCCGGGGGGGGGACCTGGCTACACCTTC
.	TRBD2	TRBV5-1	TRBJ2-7	CASSLVAGDYEQYF	TGCGCCAGCAGCTTGGTCGCGGGAGACTACGAGCAGTACTTC
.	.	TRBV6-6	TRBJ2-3	CASSGRYEGADTQYF	TGTGCCAGCAGTGGCCGTTACGAGGGGGCAGATACGCAGTATTTT
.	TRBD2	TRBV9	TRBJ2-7	CASSVGTSGYEQYF	TGTGCCAGCAGCGTTGGGACTAGCGGCTACGAGCAGTACTTC
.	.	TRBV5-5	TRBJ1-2	CASSLVGHYGYTF	TGTGCCAGCAGCTTAGTCGGTCACTATGGCTACACCTTC
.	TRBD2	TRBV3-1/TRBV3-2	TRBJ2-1	CASSAQRGVRNEQFF	TGTGCCAGCAGCGCCCAGCGGGGGGTCCGGAATGAGCAGTTCTTC
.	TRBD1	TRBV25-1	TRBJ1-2	CASSESGGGAYGYTF	TGTGCCAGCAGTGAATCCGGAGGGGGCGCCTATGGCTACACCTTC
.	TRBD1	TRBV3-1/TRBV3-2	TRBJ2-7	CASSQLETGGSYEQYF	TGTGCCAGCAGCCAACTAGAGACAGGGGGCTCCTACGAGCAGTACTTC
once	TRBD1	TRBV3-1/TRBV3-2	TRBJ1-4	CASSQNQGGKLFF	TGTGCCAGCAGCCAAAACCAGGGGGGAAAACTGTTTTTT
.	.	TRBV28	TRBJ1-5	CASSPVGGFQPQHF	TGTGCCAGCAGTCCAGTGGGAGGGTTTCAGCCCCAGCATTTT
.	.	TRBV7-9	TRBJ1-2	CASSLAGRELDGYTF	TGTGCCAGCAGCTTAGCGGGCAGGGAATTAGATGGCTACACCTTC
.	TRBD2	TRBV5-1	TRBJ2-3	CASSLSASGEDTDTQYF	TGCGCCAGCAGCTTATCGGCTAGCGGGGAGGACACAGATACGCAGTATTTT
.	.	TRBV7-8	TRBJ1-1	CASSLAQGVINTEAFF	TGTGCCAGCAGCTTAGCACAAGGGGTGATAAACACTGAAGCTTTCTTT
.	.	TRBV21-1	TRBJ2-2	CASSREITGKTNTGELFF	TGTGCCAGCAGCAGAGAAATCACAGGGAAAACGAACACCGGGGAGCTGTTTTTT